Listed below are T cell receptor beta chains from one sample, sequenced in a study of blood T cells in healthy people across ages. MiXCR was run by TCRdb on the 5' RACE reads, yielding one entry per CDR3 protein. Of a few hundred thousand distinct CDR3 sequences in the sample, 25% to 30% were seen once. Sequenced material: blood. These receptors came from a woman aged 70-85 years in good health. Both conserved end residues are part of each CDR3. A D gene is named only where the DNA matches it firmly. Not every row has a clone size; where given, it reads once, few, many or a size class.

>14|NA|few|TRBV27|TRBJ2-7
CASSLPTVPNEQYF
TGTGCCAGCAGTCTACCGACAGTTCCTAACGAGCAGTACTTC
>14|TRBD2|NA|TRBV6-6|TRBJ2-3
CASSSRTSPDTQYF
TGTGCCAGCAGTTCCCGGACTAGCCCAGATACGCAGTATTTT
>14|TRBD1|many|TRBV25-1|TRBJ1-2
CASIGSGQGFGYTF
TGTGCCAGCATTGGTTCTGGACAGGGCTTCGGCTACACCTTC
>14|NA|NA|TRBV5-1|TRBJ1-5
CASSLEGREQPQHF
TGCGCCAGCAGCTTGGAGGGGAGGGAGCAGCCCCAGCATTTT
>14|TRBD2|few|TRBV7-2|TRBJ2-5
CASSFRGGSETQYF
TGTGCCAGCAGCTTTCGCGGGGGGTCCGAGACCCAGTACTTC
>15|NA|NA|TRBV6-2/TRBV6-3|TRBJ1-2
CASSPRGRINYGHTF
TGTGCCAGCAGTCCTCGGGGCAGGATAAACTATGGCCACACCTTC
>18|NA|few|TRBV14|TRBJ2-5
CASSQVTKDRIYQETQYF
TGTGCCAGCAGCCAAGTAACGAAGGACAGAATATACCAAGAGACCCAGTACTTC
>14|TRBD1|NA|TRBV6-1|TRBJ1-2
CASSEADRGYGYTF
TGTGCCAGCAGTGAAGCGGACAGGGGGTATGGCTACACCTTC
>18|TRBD2|NA|TRBV7-2|TRBJ2-2
CASSLITSGVQDTGELFF
TGTGCCAGCAGCCTAATTACTAGCGGGGTGCAGGACACCGGGGAGCTGTTTTTT
>13|NA|few|TRBV29-1|TRBJ1-1
CSVVDGFTTEAFF
TGCAGCGTTGTAGACGGGTTTACCACTGAAGCTTTCTTT
>15|NA|NA|TRBV15|TRBJ1-1
CATSLRDFPSTEAFF
TGTGCCACCAGCCTTCGGGATTTCCCTAGCACTGAAGCTTTCTTT
>15|NA|NA|TRBV20-1|TRBJ2-7
CSAYTVRQSSYEQYF
TGCAGTGCCTACACCGTCCGACAGAGCTCCTACGAGCAGTACTTC
>11|NA|NA|TRBV7-6|TRBJ2-1
CASTSSNEQFF
TGTGCCAGCACGAGCTCCAATGAGCAGTTCTTC
>15|NA|NA|TRBV5-6|TRBJ2-4
CASSSTEGKGVIQYF
TGTGCCAGCAGCTCTACTGAGGGGAAGGGGGTCATTCAGTACTTC
>16|TRBD1|NA|TRBV5-1|TRBJ2-1
CASSRTGPIDVNEQFF
TGCGCCAGCAGCAGGACAGGTCCCATTGATGTAAATGAGCAGTTCTTC
>13|NA|NA|TRBV5-6|TRBJ2-5
CASSVDSQETQYF
TGTGCCAGCAGCGTGGACAGCCAAGAGACCCAGTACTTC
>15|NA|few|TRBV3-1|TRBJ2-7
CASSQDVRGLDEQYF
TGTGCCAGCAGCCAAGATGTACGGGGGTTGGACGAGCAGTACTTC
>14|TRBD1|NA|TRBV15|TRBJ2-2
CATRWDSDTGELFF
TGTGCCACCAGGTGGGACAGCGACACCGGGGAGCTGTTTTTT
>16|TRBD2|few|TRBV28|TRBJ2-1
CASSRAGTKLTNEQFF
TGTGCCAGCAGTCGAGCCGGGACTAAGCTTACCAATGAGCAGTTCTTC
>13|TRBD1|NA|TRBV27|TRBJ1-2
CASSFGGQAGYTF
TGTGCCAGCAGCTTTGGGGGACAGGCTGGCTACACCTTC
>16|TRBD1|NA|TRBV7-3|TRBJ1-3
CASSPVNRGGGNTIYF
TGTGCCAGCAGCCCGGTAAACAGGGGAGGTGGAAACACCATATATTTT
>15|NA|few|TRBV7-3|TRBJ2-7
CASSLGGTGRYEQYF
TGTGCCAGCAGCTTAGGGGGAACGGGTCGCTACGAGCAGTACTTC
>14|NA|once|TRBV20-1|TRBJ2-2
CSAREGVDTGELFF
TGCAGTGCTAGAGAGGGGGTTGACACCGGGGAGCTGTTTTTT
>18|TRBD1|many|TRBV6-2/TRBV6-3|TRBJ2-7
CASSRSRDRGDLSYEQYF
TGTGCCAGCAGCCGGTCCCGGGACAGGGGCGACCTTTCCTACGAGCAGTACTTC
>13|NA|NA|TRBV12-3/TRBV12-4|TRBJ1-4
CASSWVLPEKLFF
TGTGCCAGCAGTTGGGTATTACCTGAAAAACTGTTTTTT
>13|TRBD1|NA|TRBV7-9|TRBJ1-2
CASIRTTGGGYTF
TGTGCCAGCATTAGGACAACAGGGGGCGGCTACACCTTC
>17|TRBD2|NA|TRBV12-3/TRBV12-4|TRBJ2-2
CASSFSSGGISSGELFF
TGTGCCAGCAGTTTCAGTAGCGGGGGAATTTCTTCCGGGGAGCTGTTTTTT
>14|NA|few|TRBV5-1|TRBJ2-4
CASSLASRVDIQYF
TGCGCCAGCAGCTTGGCTTCCAGGGTAGACATTCAGTACTTC
>13|NA|NA|TRBV11-3|TRBJ2-7
CASSPRGTYEQYF
TGTGCCAGCAGCCCACGGGGGACCTACGAGCAGTACTTC
>15|NA|few|TRBV6-5|TRBJ1-3
CASRGMDRGGNTIYF
TGTGCCAGCAGAGGGATGGACCGGGGTGGAAACACCATATATTTT
>14|TRBD1|NA|TRBV11-3|TRBJ2-4
CASGQDGGKNIQYF
TGTGCCAGCGGACAGGATGGTGGGAAAAACATTCAGTACTTC
>16|NA|few|TRBV11-3|TRBJ1-4
CASSTRQRATNEKLFF
TGTGCCAGCAGCACCCGACAGCGCGCAACTAATGAAAAACTGTTTTTT
>15|NA|few|TRBV20-1|TRBJ1-2
CSARGGQISNYGYTF
TGCAGCGCTAGAGGTGGACAGATTTCTAACTATGGCTACACCTTC
>15|NA|NA|TRBV4-3|TRBJ1-5
CASSQSRQVYQPQHF
TGCGCCAGCAGCCAGTCTAGACAGGTTTATCAGCCCCAGCATTTT
>12|NA|few|TRBV29-1|TRBJ1-1
CSARTLSTEAFF
TGCAGCGCCCGGACATTATCCACTGAAGCTTTCTTT
>16|TRBD1|many|TRBV20-1|TRBJ2-7
CSADKRTGADPHEQYF
TGCAGTGCTGACAAACGGACAGGGGCCGATCCCCACGAGCAGTACTTC
>14|NA|few|TRBV6-2/TRBV6-3|TRBJ2-7
CASSLGGAGYEQYF
TGTGCCAGCAGCCTAGGGGGGGCTGGCTACGAGCAGTACTTC
>16|TRBD1|NA|TRBV11-1|TRBJ2-7
CASSYPGQGTSYEQYF
TGTGCCAGCAGCTACCCGGGACAGGGAACCTCCTACGAGCAGTACTTC
>16|TRBD2|few|TRBV5-1|TRBJ2-5
CASSLGTSAGQETQYF
TGCGCCAGCAGCTTAGGGACTAGCGCAGGTCAAGAGACCCAGTACTTC
>13|TRBD1|NA|TRBV20-1|TRBJ1-5
CSASDRDWQPQHF
TGCAGTGCTAGTGACAGGGACTGGCAGCCCCAGCATTTT
>12|NA|NA|TRBV5-6|TRBJ1-2
CASSSPLYGYTF
TGTGCCAGCAGCTCTCCGCTATATGGCTACACCTTC
>16|TRBD2|NA|TRBV29-1|TRBJ2-7
CSVAPRLAGPSYEQYF
TGCAGCGTCGCCCCCCGGCTAGCGGGGCCCTCCTACGAGCAGTACTTC
>16|TRBD2|NA|TRBV5-1|TRBJ2-5
CANSRGASGGYETQYF
TGCGCCAACAGCCGAGGCGCTAGCGGGGGATATGAGACCCAGTACTTC
>19|TRBD2|few|TRBV7-2|TRBJ2-5
CASSLVYFERGEKQETQYF
TGTGCCAGCAGCTTAGTATATTTTGAGCGGGGGGAAAAACAAGAGACCCAGTACTTC